The rows below give T cell receptor beta chains drawn from one sample of a study of cytomegalovirus exposure and HLA in healthy donors. Assay: immunoSEQ multiplex PCR; the TCRdb copy retains only in-frame clones and omits some. The sample has about 130,000 clones; roughly 75% are singletons. Sequencing was done on a sample of PBMCs. These receptor sequences come from a man aged 30 to 39 in good health. Each CDR3 is given with its conserved first and last residue. Each record gives: CDR3 length, D gene, J gene, clone size, V gene, CDR3 protein, CDR3 DNA. The D gene is left open where the match is weak. Where a row states a size, it is once, few, many or the class of an expanded clone; other rows omit it.

length: 15
D: NA
J: TRBJ2-5
size: NA
V: TRBV27
CDR3: CASSPAAGTPETQYF
DNA: TGTGCCAGCAGTCCCGCGGCGGGGACCCCAGAGACCCAGTACTTC

length: 17
D: TRBD2
J: TRBJ2-2
size: few
V: TRBV4-2
CDR3: CASSKGLAGENTGELFF
DNA: TGTGCCAGCAGCAAGGGACTAGCGGGAGAGAACACCGGGGAGCTGTTTTTT

length: 14
D: NA
J: TRBJ1-1
size: NA
V: TRBV21-1
CDR3: CASSRQGVGSEAFF
DNA: TGTGCCAGCAGCAGACAGGGGGTAGGGTCTGAAGCTTTCTTT

length: 16
D: NA
J: TRBJ1-5
size: NA
V: TRBV27
CDR3: CASSWGPLGSNQPQHF
DNA: TGTGCCAGCAGTTGGGGGCCCCTAGGGAGCAATCAGCCCCAGCATTTT

length: 18
D: NA
J: TRBJ2-7
size: NA
V: TRBV5-1
CDR3: CASSPPGRTHLAAYEQYF
DNA: TGCGCCAGCAGCCCACCGGGTCGAACCCACTTAGCGGCCTACGAGCAGTACTTC

length: 15
D: NA
J: TRBJ1-6
size: NA
V: TRBV30
CDR3: CAWRTPRGYNSPLHF
DNA: TGTGCCTGGAGGACTCCCCGGGGGTATAATTCCCCCCTCCACTTT

length: 12
D: NA
J: TRBJ2-3
size: NA
V: TRBV5-1
CDR3: CASSPLDSTQYF
DNA: TGCGCCAGCAGCCCCTTGGACAGTACGCAGTATTTT

length: 11
D: NA
J: TRBJ1-1
size: few
V: TRBV19
CDR3: CARQLFTEAFF
DNA: TGTGCCAGGCAGTTATTCACTGAAGCTTTCTTT

length: 15
D: NA
J: TRBJ2-7
size: few
V: TRBV4-3
CDR3: CASSRRLGENHEQYF
DNA: TGCGCCAGCAGCCGAAGACTCGGGGAGAACCACGAGCAGTACTTC

length: 14
D: NA
J: TRBJ2-7
size: NA
V: TRBV7-2
CDR3: CASGDYKASYEQYF
DNA: TGTGCCAGCGGAGACTACAAGGCTTCCTACGAGCAGTACTTC

length: 15
D: TRBD1
J: TRBJ1-1
size: once
V: TRBV19
CDR3: CASSIGNRGNTEAFF
DNA: TGTGCCAGTAGTATAGGGAACAGGGGGAACACTGAAGCTTTCTTT

length: 13
D: TRBD1
J: TRBJ1-2
size: NA
V: TRBV2
CDR3: CATEGQGEYGYTF
DNA: TGTGCCACCGAGGGACAGGGGGAGTATGGCTACACCTTC

length: 16
D: NA
J: TRBJ2-7
size: NA
V: TRBV6-1
CDR3: CASSERGGGGSYEQYF
DNA: TGTGCCAGCAGTGAAAGGGGGGGAGGTGGCTCCTACGAGCAGTACTTC

length: 13
D: NA
J: TRBJ1-1
size: NA
V: TRBV18
CDR3: CASSQGVSTEAFF
DNA: TGTGCCAGCTCACAAGGGGTGAGCACTGAAGCTTTCTTT

length: 15
D: NA
J: TRBJ2-3
size: once
V: TRBV9
CDR3: CASSVGLTFTDTQYF
DNA: TGTGCCAGCAGCGTGGGCCTAACATTCACAGATACGCAGTATTTT

length: 13
D: NA
J: TRBJ1-1
size: NA
V: TRBV30
CDR3: CAWSRTGRDGAFF
DNA: TGTGCCTGGAGCAGGACTGGACGGGATGGGGCTTTCTTT

length: 15
D: TRBD1
J: TRBJ2-7
size: NA
V: TRBV5-4
CDR3: CASSLEGASSYEQYF
DNA: TGTGCCAGCAGCTTGGAGGGGGCGTCCTCCTACGAGCAGTACTTC

length: 15
D: NA
J: TRBJ2-1
size: NA
V: TRBV6-1
CDR3: CASQGSSGSYNEQFF
DNA: TGTGCCAGCCAGGGGTCGTCCGGCTCCTACAATGAGCAGTTCTTC

length: 14
D: NA
J: TRBJ2-2
size: NA
V: TRBV9
CDR3: CASTPTGGAGELFF
DNA: TGTGCCAGCACTCCTACAGGGGGGGCCGGGGAGCTGTTTTTT

length: 14
D: NA
J: TRBJ2-2
size: few
V: TRBV6-4
CDR3: CASSPGGEDGELFF
DNA: TGTGCCAGCAGCCCCGGAGGGGAAGACGGGGAGCTGTTTTTT

length: 18
D: TRBD2
J: TRBJ2-1
size: NA
V: TRBV7-9
CDR3: CASSLGAASSGRIYEQFF
DNA: TGTGCCAGCAGCTTGGGGGCCGCTTCTAGCGGGAGGATCTATGAGCAGTTCTTC

length: 13
D: TRBD1
J: TRBJ2-7
size: NA
V: TRBV27
CDR3: CASSPGQGYEQYF
DNA: TGTGCCAGCAGTCCGGGACAGGGCTACGAGCAGTACTTC

length: 15
D: NA
J: TRBJ2-7
size: NA
V: TRBV5-8
CDR3: CASSLMGGTSYEQYF
DNA: TGTGCCAGCAGCCTAATGGGGGGAACCTCCTACGAGCAGTACTTC

length: 14
D: NA
J: TRBJ2-1
size: NA
V: TRBV5-1
CDR3: CASSWGGTYNEQFF
DNA: TGCGCCAGCAGCTGGGGGGGCACCTACAATGAGCAGTTCTTC

length: 14
D: TRBD1
J: TRBJ1-4
size: NA
V: TRBV18
CDR3: CASSRGQGDEKLFF
DNA: TGTGCCAGCTCACGGGGACAGGGTGATGAAAAACTGTTTTTT

length: 15
D: NA
J: TRBJ2-6
size: few
V: TRBV27
CDR3: CASSLSLSGANVLTF
DNA: TGTGCCAGCAGTTTAAGCCTCTCTGGGGCCAACGTCCTGACTTTC

length: 16
D: TRBD2
J: TRBJ2-7
size: NA
V: TRBV7-7
CDR3: CASSPGTSGGFYEQYF
DNA: TGTGCCAGCAGCCCCGGGACTAGCGGGGGTTTCTACGAGCAGTACTTC

length: 11
D: NA
J: TRBJ2-7
size: NA
V: TRBV7-9
CDR3: CASSLQVEQYF
DNA: TGTGCCAGCAGTCTCCAGGTCGAGCAGTACTTC

length: 16
D: NA
J: TRBJ2-1
size: NA
V: TRBV5-6
CDR3: CASTPEGRGLLNEQFF
DNA: TGTGCCAGCACTCCGGAGGGGCGGGGTTTACTCAATGAGCAGTTCTTC

length: 14
D: TRBD2
J: TRBJ2-1
size: NA
V: TRBV7-7
CDR3: CASSRTSGYNEQFF
DNA: TGTGCCAGCAGCCGGACTAGCGGCTACAATGAGCAGTTCTTC